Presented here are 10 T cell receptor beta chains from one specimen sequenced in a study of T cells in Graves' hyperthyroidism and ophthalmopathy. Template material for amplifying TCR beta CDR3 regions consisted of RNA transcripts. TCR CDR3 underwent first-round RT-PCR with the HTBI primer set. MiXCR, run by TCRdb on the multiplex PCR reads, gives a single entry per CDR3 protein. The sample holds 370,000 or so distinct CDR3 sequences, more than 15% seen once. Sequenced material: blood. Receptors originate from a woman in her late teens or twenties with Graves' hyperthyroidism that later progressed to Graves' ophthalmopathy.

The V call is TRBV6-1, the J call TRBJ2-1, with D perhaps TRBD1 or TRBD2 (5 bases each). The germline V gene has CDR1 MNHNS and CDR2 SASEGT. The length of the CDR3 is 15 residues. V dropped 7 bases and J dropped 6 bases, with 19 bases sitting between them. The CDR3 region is CASTFSPAGANEQFF. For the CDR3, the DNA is TGTGCCAGCACCTTCTCCCCCGCCGGGGCCAATGAGCAGTTCTTC.

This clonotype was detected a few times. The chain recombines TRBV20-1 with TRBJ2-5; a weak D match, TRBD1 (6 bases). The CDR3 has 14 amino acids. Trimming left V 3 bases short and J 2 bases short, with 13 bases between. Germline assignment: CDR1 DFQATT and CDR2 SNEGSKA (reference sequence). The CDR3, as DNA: TGCAGTGCTAGCTGGACAGTCAAGCAAGAGACCCAGTACTTC. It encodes CSASWTVKQETQYF.

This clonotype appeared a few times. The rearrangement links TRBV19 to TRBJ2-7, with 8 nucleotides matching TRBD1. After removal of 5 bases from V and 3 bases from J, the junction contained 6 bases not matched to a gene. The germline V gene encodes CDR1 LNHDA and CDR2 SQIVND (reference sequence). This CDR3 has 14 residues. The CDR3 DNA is TGTGCCAGTAGTTCGCGGACAGGGTACTACGAGCAGTACTTC. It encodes CASSSRTGYYEQYF. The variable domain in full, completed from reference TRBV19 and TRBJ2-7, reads DGGITQSPKYLFRKEGQNVTLSCEQNLNHDAMYWYRQDPGQGLRLIYYSQIVNDFQKGDIAEGYSVSREKKESFPLTVTSAQKNPTAFYLCASSSRTGYYEQYFGPGTRLTVT.

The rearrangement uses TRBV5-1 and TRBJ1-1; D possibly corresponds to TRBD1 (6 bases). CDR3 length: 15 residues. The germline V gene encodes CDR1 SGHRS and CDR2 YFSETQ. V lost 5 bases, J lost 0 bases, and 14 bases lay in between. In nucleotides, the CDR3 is TGCGCCAGCAGTTACGGGGGGGCTATGAACACTGAAGCTTTCTTT. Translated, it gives CASSYGGAMNTEAFF.

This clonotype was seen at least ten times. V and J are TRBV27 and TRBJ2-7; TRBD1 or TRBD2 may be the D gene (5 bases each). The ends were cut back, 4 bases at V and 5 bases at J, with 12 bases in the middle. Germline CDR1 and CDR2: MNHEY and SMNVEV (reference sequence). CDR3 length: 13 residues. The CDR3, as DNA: TGTGCCAGCAGTTACGGGACGCGCGACGAGCAGTACTTC. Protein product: CASSYGTRDEQYF.

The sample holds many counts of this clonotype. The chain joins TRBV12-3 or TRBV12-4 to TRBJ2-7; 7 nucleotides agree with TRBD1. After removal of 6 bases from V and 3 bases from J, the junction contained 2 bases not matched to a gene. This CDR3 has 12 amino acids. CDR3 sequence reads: CASSRTGYEQYF. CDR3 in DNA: TGTGCCAGCAGCCGGACAGGCTACGAGCAGTACTTC.

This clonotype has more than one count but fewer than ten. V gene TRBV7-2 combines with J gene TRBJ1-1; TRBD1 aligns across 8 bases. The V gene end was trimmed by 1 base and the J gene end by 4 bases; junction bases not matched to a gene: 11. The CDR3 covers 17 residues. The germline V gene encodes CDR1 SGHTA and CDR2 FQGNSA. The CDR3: CASSLVPPGGAGTEAFF. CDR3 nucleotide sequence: TGTGCCAGCAGCTTAGTCCCTCCAGGGGGCGCGGGCACTGAAGCTTTCTTT.

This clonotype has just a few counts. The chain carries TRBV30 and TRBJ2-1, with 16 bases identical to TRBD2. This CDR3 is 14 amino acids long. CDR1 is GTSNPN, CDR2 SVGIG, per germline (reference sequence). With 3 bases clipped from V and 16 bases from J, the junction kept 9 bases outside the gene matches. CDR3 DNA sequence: TGTGCCTGGAGCCCGGGACTAGCGGGAGGGCCGGAATTCTTC. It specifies CAWSPGLAGGPEFF.

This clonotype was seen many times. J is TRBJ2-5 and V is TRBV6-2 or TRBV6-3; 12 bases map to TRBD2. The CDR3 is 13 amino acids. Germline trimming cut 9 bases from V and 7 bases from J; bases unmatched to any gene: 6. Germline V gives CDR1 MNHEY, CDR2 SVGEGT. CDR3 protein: CASGLAGSVTQYF. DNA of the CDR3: TGTGCCAGTGGACTAGCGGGATCGGTGACCCAGTACTTC.

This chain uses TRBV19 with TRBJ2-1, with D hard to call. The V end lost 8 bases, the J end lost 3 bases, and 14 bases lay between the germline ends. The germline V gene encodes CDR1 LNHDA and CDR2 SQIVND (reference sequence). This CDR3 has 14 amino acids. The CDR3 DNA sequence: TGTGCCAGTGGGTCAGGTCGTGTCTACAATGAGCAGTTCTTC. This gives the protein CASGSGRVYNEQFF.